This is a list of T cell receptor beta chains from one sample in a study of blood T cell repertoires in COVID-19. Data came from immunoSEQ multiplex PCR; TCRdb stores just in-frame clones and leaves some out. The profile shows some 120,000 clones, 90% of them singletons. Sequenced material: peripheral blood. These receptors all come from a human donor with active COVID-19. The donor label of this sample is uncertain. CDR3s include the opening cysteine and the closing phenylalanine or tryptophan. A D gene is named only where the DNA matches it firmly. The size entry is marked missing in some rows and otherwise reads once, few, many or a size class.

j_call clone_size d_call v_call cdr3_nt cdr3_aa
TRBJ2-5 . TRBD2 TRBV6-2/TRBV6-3 TGTGCCAGCAGTTACGGGGGACTAGCGGGGAACCAAGAGACCCAGTACTTC CASSYGGLAGNQETQYF
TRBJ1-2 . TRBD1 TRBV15 TGTGCCACCAGCAGGAGAACCCGTCGACAGGGAAGCGGCTATGGCTACACCTTC CATSRRTRRQGSGYGYTF
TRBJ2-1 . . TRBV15 TGTGCCACCAGCGCCGGGACATACAATGAGCAGTTCTTC CATSAGTYNEQFF
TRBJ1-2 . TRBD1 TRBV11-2 TGTGCCAGCAGCCCGACAGGGGGGGGCTATGGCTACACCTTC CASSPTGGGYGYTF
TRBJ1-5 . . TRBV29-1 TGCAGCGTTACCAGGGGAAGCAATCAGCCCCAGCATTTT CSVTRGSNQPQHF
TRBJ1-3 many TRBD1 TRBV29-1 TGCAGCGCCCAGGGGGGAACTGGAAACACCATATATTTT CSAQGGTGNTIYF
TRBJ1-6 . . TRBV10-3 TGTGCCATCGTCAGAAATTCACCCCTCCACTTT CAIVRNSPLHF
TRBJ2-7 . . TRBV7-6 TGTGCCAGCAGCTCGTCACAGGGATCCAGGCGCGAGCAGTACTTC CASSSSQGSRREQYF
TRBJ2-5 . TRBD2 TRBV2 TGTGCCAGCAGTCGACTAGCGGGGGGACCGGAGACCCAGTACTTC CASSRLAGGPETQYF
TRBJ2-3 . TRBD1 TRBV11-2 TGTGCCAGCAGCACTCTAGACGGACAGGGGGCGAAAGATACGCAGTATTTT CASSTLDGQGAKDTQYF
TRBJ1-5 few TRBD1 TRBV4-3 TGCGCCAGCAGCCAGAGAGTCGGGACAGGGGAAAGTCAGCCCCAGCATTTT CASSQRVGTGESQPQHF
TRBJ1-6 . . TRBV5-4 TGTGCCAGCAGCTCTCAGGGGAGAGCCCTCCACTTT CASSSQGRALHF
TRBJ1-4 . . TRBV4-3 TGCGCCAGCAGCCAAGGCTCGACGGGAATTAATGAAAAACTGTTTTTT CASSQGSTGINEKLFF
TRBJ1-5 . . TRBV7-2 TGTGCCAGCAGCTTAGGGCGGGGGGGCAATCAGCCCCAGCATTTT CASSLGRGGNQPQHF
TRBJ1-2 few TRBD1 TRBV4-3 TGCGCCAGCAGCGAAAACAGAGCCACAGGGGGCTTCAAGGGCTACACCTTC CASSENRATGGFKGYTF
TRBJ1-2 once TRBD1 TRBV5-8 TGTGCCAGCAGCACCGGACAGGGAGGAGGCTACACCTTC CASSTGQGGGYTF
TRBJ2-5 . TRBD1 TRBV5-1 TGCGCCAGCAGCTTGGAACCGGGACAGGGACTTGGAGAGACCCAGTACTTC CASSLEPGQGLGETQYF
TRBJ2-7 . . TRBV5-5 TGTGCCAGCAGCTTGTTGGCAGGGGCCTCCTACGAGCAGTACTTC CASSLLAGASYEQYF
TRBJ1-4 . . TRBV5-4 TGTGCCAGCAGCTTAGGTACAGATAATGAAAAACTGTTTTTT CASSLGTDNEKLFF
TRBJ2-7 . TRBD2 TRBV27 TGTGCCAGCAGTTTACGGGGGGGCCCTGCCTACGAGCAGTACTTC CASSLRGGPAYEQYF
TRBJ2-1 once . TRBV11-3 TGTGCCAGCAGCTTAGGGGCAGGGCGAGACAATGAGCAGTTCTTC CASSLGAGRDNEQFF
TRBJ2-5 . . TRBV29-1 TGCAGCGTTTTCGACAGAAACCAAGAGACCCAGTACTTC CSVFDRNQETQYF
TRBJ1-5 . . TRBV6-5 TGTGCCAGCAGGAACCAGGGAGGGAATCAGCCCCAGCATTTT CASRNQGGNQPQHF
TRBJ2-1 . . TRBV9 TGTGCCAGCAGCGTGCGGGGGCTTTTTTGGGATGAGCAGTTCTTC CASSVRGLFWDEQFF